This TCR beta chain stems from a study of Tregs in tolerant kidney transplant recipients (dated by TCRdb to 2018 to 2020). Some background on the complete study: The study applied TCRbeta sequencing to find donor-specific regulatory T cells before combined kidney and bone marrow transplantation and then followed those same cells after transplant.

Genomic DNA was extracted from sorted cells with the QIAGEN DNeasy Blood and Tissue Kit for TCRbeta CDR3 sequencing. High-throughput TCRbeta CDR3 sequencing was carried out commercially through immunoSEQ, with PCR amplification with bias correction and internal controls included. Concerning the study's data processing: Unique productive TCRbeta sequences were defined by CDR3 nucleotide sequence where primers matched, and otherwise by CDR3 amino acid sequence together with Vbeta and Jbeta genes. As a correction for sorting error, sequences shared between sorted populations at a frequency ratio of 2:1 or less were discarded, and the remaining shared sequences were assigned to the higher population. A sequence was defined as donor-reactive if the sequence was expanded at least 5-fold in CFSE-low cells compared with unstimulated cells and had a frequency of at least 0.01% in CFSE-low cells. Jensen-Shannon divergence, calculated on the top 100 TCRbeta sequences ranked by frequency, was used to quantify repertoire divergence. For any sample with multiple sequencing runs, sorting error was corrected in each run separately before the runs were pooled. TCRdb holds this immuneACCESS table with in-frame rearrangements only. Some clones are missing; in checked studies, unresolved V genes explain under half, and the rest has no known cause. The V and J calls and clone size come from that table; D and trimming were worked out from the DNA. This sample holds about 100,000 clones; over 85% were observed only once. 1.6% of the sample goes to the ten largest clones.

Transplants used related donors with nonmyeloablative bone marrow transplantation; mixed chimerism was transient in the human trials. Unstimulated Tregs (CD4+CD25+CD127-), CD4+ non-Tregs (CD4+CD25-), CD4 and CD8 cells were FACS-sorted from thawed PBMCs. The patients were several recipients of combined kidney and bone marrow transplants from the ITN036ST trial, and samples were available only from these trial subjects. Healthy control blood was processed by Ficoll density gradient to PBMCs and cryopreserved; patient PBMCs were collected before and after transplant. This clone has only a few counts. The antigen it recognizes is unknown. No base quality information exists; no much larger clone differs at one position. From a lookup of the germline V gene (reference sequence), CDR1 and CDR2 are MNHNY and SVGAGI. The cysteine opens and the phenylalanine closes a CDR3 of 14 amino acids. Only the CDR3 part of the read is kept: 42 bases, read in frame from the first base. V and J are truncated by 9 bases and 1 base respectively, leaving an intervening sequence of 13 bases.

Study-wide findings and limitations: The most biologically relevant and donor-specific TCRbeta repertoire appeared to be identified by expanding Tregs with activated donor B cells. For some patients, the PCR primers changed as time went on, which meant samples from those patients could not be compared with one another at the nucleotide level. Because only a small number of patients were included, the study had limitations, and the results will need to be validated in larger populations as well as under other immunosuppression protocols. In tolerant patients, the expansion of donor-specific Tregs was greater than global Treg expansion, suggesting that the expansion was antigen-driven rather than nonspecific. Biological reproducibility was not directly assessed, although technical replication error appeared to be minimal.

This TCR was recovered from a human patient who received a combined kidney and bone marrow transplant. Following a transplant, some T cells may be graft donor cells, not patient cells. This sample comprised CD4+ T cells from blood (PBMCs), obtained 12 months after the transplant. Here the chain combines TRBV6-6 and TRBJ1-3; D gene: possibly TRBD1, on 6 matching bases. The CDR3 region reads CASKDSLSGNTIYF. The DNA reads as follows: TGTGCCAGTAAGGACAGTCTATCTGGAAACACCATATATTTT.